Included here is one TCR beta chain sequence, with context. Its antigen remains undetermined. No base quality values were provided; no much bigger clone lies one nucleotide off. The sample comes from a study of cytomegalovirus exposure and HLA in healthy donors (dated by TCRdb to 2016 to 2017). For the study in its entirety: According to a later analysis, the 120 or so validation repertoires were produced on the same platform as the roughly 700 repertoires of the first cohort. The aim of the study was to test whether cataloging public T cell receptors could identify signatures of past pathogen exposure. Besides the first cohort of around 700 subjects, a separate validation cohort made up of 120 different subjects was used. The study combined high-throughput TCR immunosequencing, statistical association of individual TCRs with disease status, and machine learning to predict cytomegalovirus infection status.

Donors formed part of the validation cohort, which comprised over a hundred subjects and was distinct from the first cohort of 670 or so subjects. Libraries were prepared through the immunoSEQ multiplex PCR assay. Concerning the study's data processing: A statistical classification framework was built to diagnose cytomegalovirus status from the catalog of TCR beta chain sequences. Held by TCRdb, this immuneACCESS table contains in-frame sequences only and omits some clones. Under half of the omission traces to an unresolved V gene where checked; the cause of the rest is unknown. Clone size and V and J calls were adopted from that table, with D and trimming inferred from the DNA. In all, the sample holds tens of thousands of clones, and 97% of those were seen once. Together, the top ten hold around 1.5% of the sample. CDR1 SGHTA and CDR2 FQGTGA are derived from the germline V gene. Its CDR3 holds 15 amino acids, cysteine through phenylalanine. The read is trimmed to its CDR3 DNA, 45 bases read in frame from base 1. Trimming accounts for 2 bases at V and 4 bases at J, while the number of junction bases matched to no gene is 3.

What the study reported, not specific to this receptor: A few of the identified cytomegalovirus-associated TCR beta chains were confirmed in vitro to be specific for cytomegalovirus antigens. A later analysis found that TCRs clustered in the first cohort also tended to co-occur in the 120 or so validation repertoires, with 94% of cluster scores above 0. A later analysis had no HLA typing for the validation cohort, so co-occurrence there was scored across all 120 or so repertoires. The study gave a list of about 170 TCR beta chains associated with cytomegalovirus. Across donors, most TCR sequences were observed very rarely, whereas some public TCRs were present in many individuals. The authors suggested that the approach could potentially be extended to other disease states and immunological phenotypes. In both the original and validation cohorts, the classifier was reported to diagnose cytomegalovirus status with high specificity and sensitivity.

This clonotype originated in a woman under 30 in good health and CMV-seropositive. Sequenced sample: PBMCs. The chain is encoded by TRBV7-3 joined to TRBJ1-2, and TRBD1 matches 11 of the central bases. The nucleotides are TGTGCCAGCAGCTTACAGGGACAGGGGGGCTATGGCTACACCTTC. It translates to CASSLQGQGGYGYTF. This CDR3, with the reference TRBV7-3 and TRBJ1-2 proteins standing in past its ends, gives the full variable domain GAGVSQTPSNKVTEKGKYVELRCDPISGHTALYWYRQSLGQGPEFLIYFQGTGAADDSGLPNDRFFAVRPEGSVSTLKIQRTERGDSAVYLCASSLQGQGGYGYTFGSGTRLTVV.